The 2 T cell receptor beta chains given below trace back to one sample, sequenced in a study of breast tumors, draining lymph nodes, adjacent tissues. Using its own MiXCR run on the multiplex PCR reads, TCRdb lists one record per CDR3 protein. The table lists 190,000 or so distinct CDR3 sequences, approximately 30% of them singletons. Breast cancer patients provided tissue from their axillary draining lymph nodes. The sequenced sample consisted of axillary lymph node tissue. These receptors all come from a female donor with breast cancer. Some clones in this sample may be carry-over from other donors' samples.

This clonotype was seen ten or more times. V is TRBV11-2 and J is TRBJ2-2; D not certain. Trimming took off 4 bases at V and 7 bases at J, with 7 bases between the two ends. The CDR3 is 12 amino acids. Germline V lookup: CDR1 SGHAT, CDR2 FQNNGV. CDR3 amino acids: CASSSANGELFF. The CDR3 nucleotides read TGTGCCAGCAGCTCCGCTAACGGGGAGCTGTTTTTT.

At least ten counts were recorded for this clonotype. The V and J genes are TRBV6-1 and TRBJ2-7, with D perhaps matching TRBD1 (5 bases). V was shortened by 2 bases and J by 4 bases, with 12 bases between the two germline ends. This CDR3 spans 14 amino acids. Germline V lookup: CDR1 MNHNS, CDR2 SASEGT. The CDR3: CASSEHGHLYEQYF. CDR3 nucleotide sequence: TGTGCCAGCAGTGAACATGGACATCTTTACGAGCAGTACTTC.